This TCR beta chain is from a study of early stage breast cancer tumors. As for the study in general: Invasive lobular carcinomas made up about 30% of the 12 ER+/PR+/HER2- tumors. The study's findings and limits: Commonly generated sequences made up most enriched TCRB sequences shared between patients. Blood repertoires resembled normal breast more than tumor.

Germline CDR1 is SGHRS and CDR2 is YFSETQ. The CDR3 loop spans 15 amino acids. V was pared by 6 bases and J by 3 bases, with 16 bases between. A few counts support this clone. Its antigen is as yet unknown. Each sample had two DNA replicates, approximately 0.52 ug blood or around 1.5 ug tissue. Clones were sequenced by immunoSEQ multiplex PCR, and TCRdb holds only the in-frame ones, with some missing. This sample carries tens of thousands of clones, about two thirds of them seen once, and the ten largest clones take roughly 7.2%. The rearrangement uses TRBV5-1 and TRBJ2-1; possibly TRBD2 for D (5 bases). This TCR was sampled from a person aged 45 to 59 with breast cancer. The sequenced sample consisted of blood. The DNA of the CDR3 is TGCGCCAGCACCCCACCTAGCCCTGACTACAATGAGCAGTTCTTC. It translates to CASTPPSPDYNEQFF.